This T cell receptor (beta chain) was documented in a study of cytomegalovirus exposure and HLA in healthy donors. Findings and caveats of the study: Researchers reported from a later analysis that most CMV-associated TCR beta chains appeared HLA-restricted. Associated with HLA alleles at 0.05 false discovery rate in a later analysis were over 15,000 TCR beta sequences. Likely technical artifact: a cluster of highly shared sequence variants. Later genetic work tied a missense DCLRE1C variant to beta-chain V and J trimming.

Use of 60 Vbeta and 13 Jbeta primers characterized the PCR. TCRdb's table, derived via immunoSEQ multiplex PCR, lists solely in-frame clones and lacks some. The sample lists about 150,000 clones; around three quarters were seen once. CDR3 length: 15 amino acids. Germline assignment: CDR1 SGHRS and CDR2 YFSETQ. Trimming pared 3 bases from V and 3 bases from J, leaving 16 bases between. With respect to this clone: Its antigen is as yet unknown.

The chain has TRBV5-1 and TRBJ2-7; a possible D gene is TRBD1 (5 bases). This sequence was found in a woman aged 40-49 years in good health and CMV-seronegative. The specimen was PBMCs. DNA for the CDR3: TGCGCCAGCAGCTCAAAGGTCGGCAGGGACTACGAGCAGTACTTC. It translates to CASSSKVGRDYEQYF.